The clone carrying this T cell receptor (beta chain) showed up just once. Its antigen is not identified. Assay: immunoSEQ multiplex PCR; the TCRdb copy retains only in-frame clones and omits some. The sample carries under 25,000 clones, about 80% recorded once. These data come from a study of radiation and T cells in renal cell carcinoma. For the study at large: Nephrectomy followed 15 Gy stereotactic body radiation by 4 weeks. The study, taken as a whole, reports: No pretreatment tumor biopsies were available for baseline clonotypes. In blood, top tumor clones expanded by 2 weeks, shrinking by 4.

V lost 4 bases, J lost 0 bases, and 14 bases lay in between. CDR1 is SGHRS and CDR2 is YFSETQ in the germline V gene. The CDR3 contains 15 residues. Time point in this sample: baseline pretreatment blood. As for treatment: 15 Gy SBRT to primary tumor, nephrectomy 4 weeks later. The input for sequencing was blood, taken from a patient whose treatment included radiotherapy and nephrectomy. The chain carries TRBV5-1 and TRBJ2-7; the D gene is possibly TRBD1 (7 bases). This clonotype originated in a man in his 60s with renal cell carcinoma. The DNA of the CDR3 is TGCGCCAGCAGCCCGGGGGACAGCCTCTCCTACGAGCAGTACTTC. Translated: CASSPGDSLSYEQYF.